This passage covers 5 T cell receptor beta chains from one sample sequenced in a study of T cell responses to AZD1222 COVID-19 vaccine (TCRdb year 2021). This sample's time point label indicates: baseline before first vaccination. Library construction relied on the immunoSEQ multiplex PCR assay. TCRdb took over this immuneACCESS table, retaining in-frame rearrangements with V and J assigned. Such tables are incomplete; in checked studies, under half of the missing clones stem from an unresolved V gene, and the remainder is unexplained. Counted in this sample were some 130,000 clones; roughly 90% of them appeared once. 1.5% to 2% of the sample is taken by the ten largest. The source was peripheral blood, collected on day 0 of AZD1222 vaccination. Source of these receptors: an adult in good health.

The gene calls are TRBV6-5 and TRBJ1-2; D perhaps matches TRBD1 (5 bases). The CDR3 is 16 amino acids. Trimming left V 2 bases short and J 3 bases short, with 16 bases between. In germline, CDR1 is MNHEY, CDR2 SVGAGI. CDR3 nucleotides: TGTGCCAGCAGTTACCCAAACCGGGACGGTTACTATGGCTACACCTTC. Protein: CASSYPNRDGYYGYTF.

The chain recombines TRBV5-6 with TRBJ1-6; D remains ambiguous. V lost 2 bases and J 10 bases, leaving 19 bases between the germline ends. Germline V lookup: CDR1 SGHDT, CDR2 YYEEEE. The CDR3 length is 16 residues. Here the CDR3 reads CASSFGHPRGGSPLHF. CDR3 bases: TGTGCCAGCAGCTTCGGGCACCCCCGGGGAGGATCACCCCTCCACTTT.

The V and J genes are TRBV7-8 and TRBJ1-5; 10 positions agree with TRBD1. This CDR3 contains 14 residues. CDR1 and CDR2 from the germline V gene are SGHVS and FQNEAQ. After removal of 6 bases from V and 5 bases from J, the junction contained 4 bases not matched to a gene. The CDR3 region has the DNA TGTGCCAGCAGTTACGGGACAGGGGATCAGCCCCAGCATTTT. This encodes CASSYGTGDQPQHF.

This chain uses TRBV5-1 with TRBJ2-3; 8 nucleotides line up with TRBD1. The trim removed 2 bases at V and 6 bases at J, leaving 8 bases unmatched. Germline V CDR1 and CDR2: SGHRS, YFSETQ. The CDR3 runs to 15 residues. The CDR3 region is CASSFTTGQADTQYF. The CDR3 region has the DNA TGCGCCAGCAGCTTCACGACGGGACAGGCGGATACGCAGTATTTT.

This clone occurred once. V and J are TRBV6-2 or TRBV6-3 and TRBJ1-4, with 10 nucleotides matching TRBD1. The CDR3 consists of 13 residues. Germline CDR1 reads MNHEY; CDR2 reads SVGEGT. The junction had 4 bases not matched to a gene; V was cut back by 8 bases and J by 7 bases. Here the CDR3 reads CASRRDRGEKLFF. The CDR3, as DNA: TGTGCCAGCCGCCGGGACAGGGGTGAAAAACTGTTTTTT.